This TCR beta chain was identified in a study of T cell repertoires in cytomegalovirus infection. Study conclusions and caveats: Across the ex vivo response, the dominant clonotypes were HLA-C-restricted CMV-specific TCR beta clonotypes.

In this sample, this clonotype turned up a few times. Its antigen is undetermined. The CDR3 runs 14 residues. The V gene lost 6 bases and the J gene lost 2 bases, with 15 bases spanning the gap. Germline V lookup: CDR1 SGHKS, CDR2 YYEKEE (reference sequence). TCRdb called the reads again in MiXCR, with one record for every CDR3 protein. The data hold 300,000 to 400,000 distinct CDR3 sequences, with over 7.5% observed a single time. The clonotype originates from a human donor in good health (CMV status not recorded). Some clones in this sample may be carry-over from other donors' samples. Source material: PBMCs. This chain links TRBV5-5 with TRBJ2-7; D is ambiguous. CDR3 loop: CASTFQAPPYEQYF. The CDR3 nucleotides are TGTGCCAGCACCTTCCAGGCCCCTCCCTACGAGCAGTACTTC. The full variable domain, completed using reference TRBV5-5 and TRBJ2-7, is DAGVTQSPTHLIKTRGQQVTLRCSPISGHKSVSWYQQVLGQGPQFIFQYYEKEERGRGNFPDRFSARQFPNYSSELNVNALLLGDSALYLCASTFQAPPYEQYFGPGTRLTVT.